The 9 T cell receptor beta chains given below trace back to one sample, sequenced in a study of memory B cells and T cells in multiple sclerosis. Stimulus-free culture yielded autoproliferating CFSE-dim and non-proliferating CFSE-high T cells, each sequenced separately. Cultures began with about 50 million CFSE-labeled PBMCs, unstimulated for roughly seven days, with replicate wells pooled. For these TCRs, the target antigens are not known. Sequencing used immunoSEQ multiplex PCR; TCRdb keeps in-frame clones, though not all of them. The data hold 46,000 or so clones, with over 70% observed a single time. Sequencing input: PBMCs from blood kept in culture. These receptors all come from a human donor with multiple sclerosis.

The chain recombines TRBV4-3 with TRBJ1-4, with D unclear. CDR3 length: 13 residues. In germline, CDR1 is LGHNA, CDR2 YSLEER. V lost 1 base to trimming and J lost 5 bases, with 5 bases between them. DNA for the CDR3: TGCGCCAGCAGCCAAGGGCAGAATGAAAAACTGTTTTTT. Its translation: CASSQGQNEKLFF.

The chain employs TRBV4-1 and TRBJ2-1; D is unclear. Trimming cost V 1 base and J 7 bases, with 11 bases left between them. This CDR3 contains 14 residues. Germline loops: CDR1 MGHRA, CDR2 YSYEKL. CDR3 sequence (DNA): TGCGCCAGCAGCCAAGCACCAGCCCTAAATGAGCAGTTCTTC. This sequence encodes CASSQAPALNEQFF.

V gene TRBV6-1 combines with J gene TRBJ2-5; D remains ambiguous. Trimming took 6 bases from V and 5 from J, leaving 7 bases between them. Germline-derived CDR1 and CDR2 are MNHNS and SASEGT. This CDR3 has 11 residues. CDR3 region: CASRPGETQYF. CDR3 DNA: TGTGCCAGCAGGCCCGGGGAGACCCAGTACTTC.

This clone was detected only a few times. The V gene is TRBV9, the J gene TRBJ2-7, with TRBD1 identical over 8 bases. CDR1 SGDLS and CDR2 YYNGEE come from the germline V gene. V shed 1 base, J shed 4 bases, and the junction held 7 bases outside the gene matches. The CDR3 spans 15 residues. Here the CDR3 reads CASSVSTGGVYEQYF. CDR3 nucleotides: TGTGCCAGCAGCGTATCAACAGGGGGTGTTTACGAGCAGTACTTC.

The rearrangement joins TRBV2 to TRBJ2-7; D is possibly TRBD1 or TRBD2 (5 bases each). Trimming stripped 9 bases from V and 2 bases from J, with 11 bases between. The V gene's germline CDR1 is SNHLY and CDR2 FYNNEI. This CDR3 is 12 amino acids long. CDR3 region: CASRGVTYEQYF. The DNA of the CDR3 is TGTGCCAGTCGAGGGGTGACCTACGAGCAGTACTTC.

The chain couples TRBV2 to TRBJ1-6; TRBD1 might be the D (6 bases). Germline assignment: CDR1 SNHLY and CDR2 FYNNEI. V was cut by 2 bases and J by 0 bases, with 17 bases left in between. The CDR3 runs 19 residues. The CDR3 DNA reads as TGTGCCAGCAGTGAAAGGGGGGCCGGCCGCCGCTCCTATAATTCACCCCTCCACTTT. Translated: CASSERGAGRRSYNSPLHF.

The rearrangement links TRBV5-1 to TRBJ2-3; D call uncertain. Germline loops: CDR1 SGHRS, CDR2 YFSETQ. V was shortened by 4 bases and J by 2 bases, with 11 bases between the two germline ends. This CDR3 has 14 amino acids. This chain's CDR3 is CASSPPSSTDTQYF. For the CDR3, the DNA is TGCGCCAGCAGCCCGCCGTCCTCCACAGATACGCAGTATTTT.

The rearrangement uses TRBV2 and TRBJ1-5, with 7 positions matching TRBD1. The CDR3 is 17 amino acids. After removal of 8 bases from V and 0 bases from J, the junction contained 13 bases not matched to a gene. In germline, CDR1 is SNHLY, CDR2 FYNNEI. The CDR3: CASSGRGLAYSNQPQHF. In nucleotides, the CDR3 is TGTGCCAGCTCCGGCAGGGGGTTGGCTTATAGCAATCAGCCCCAGCATTTT.

A few counts support this clone. The V call is TRBV6-5, the J call TRBJ2-7; the D is unclear. Trimming cost V 4 bases and J 9 bases, with 13 bases left between them. Per germline, CDR1 MNHEY and CDR2 SVGAGI. The CDR3 contains 12 residues. The chain's CDR3 is CASSWPRDGQYF. The CDR3 nucleotides are TGTGCCAGCAGTTGGCCACGAGACGGGCAGTACTTC.